The 25 T cell receptor beta chains below all came from one sample that was sequenced in a study of T-cell memory formation after mild COVID-19. A single record per CDR3 protein comes from TCRdb applying MiXCR to the 5' RACE reads. This repertoire shows about 560,000 distinct CDR3 sequences, roughly 17% found once; its top ten account for more than 10%. Sequenced material: PBMCs or a T cell subset sorted from them (not recorded which). The receptors stem from an adult woman who had mild COVID-19 (a few samples of this study predate the infection). Cell type and time point are not known.

J is TRBJ2-1 and V is TRBV10-2, with 8 bases identical to TRBD2. The V and J ends lost 7 bases and 3 bases, in that order; junction bases with no gene match: 8. The CDR3 has 15 amino acids. Germline CDR1 reads WSHSY; CDR2 reads SAAADI. The CDR3 sequence: CASTRAGELYNEQFF. CDR3 coding DNA: TGCGCCAGCACACGAGCGGGAGAACTCTACAATGAGCAGTTCTTC.

There are a few counts of this clonotype. The J gene is TRBJ2-1, the V gene TRBV5-4; a possible D gene is TRBD2 (5 bases). This CDR3 has 12 amino acids. Trimming removed 8 bases at V and 3 bases at J, with 9 bases between. CDR1 is SGHNT and CDR2 is YYREEE in the germline V gene (reference sequence). The CDR3 DNA sequence: TGTGCCAGTTCGGAGGACTACAATGAGCAGTTCTTC. This codes for CASSEDYNEQFF.

This clonotype was recorded a few times. The rearrangement links TRBV4-1 to TRBJ1-2; D might be TRBD1 (6 bases). CDR1 is MGHRA and CDR2 is YSYEKL in the germline V gene. There are 14 residues in the CDR3. The V gene lost 3 bases and the J gene lost 4 bases, with 12 bases spanning the gap. The CDR3: CASSQDSFTYGYTF. The CDR3 nucleotides are TGCGCCAGCAGCCAGGACAGCTTTACCTATGGCTACACCTTC.

The rearrangement uses TRBV28 and TRBJ2-7, with 7 bases aligning to TRBD1. The junction had 5 bases not matched to a gene; V was cut back by 3 bases and J by 3 bases. Germline CDR1 MDHEN, CDR2 SYDVKM. The CDR3 loop spans 14 amino acids. CDR3 protein: CASSLWTGNYEQYF. The CDR3 DNA is TGTGCCAGCAGTTTGTGGACAGGTAACTACGAGCAGTACTTC.

This clonotype appeared a few times. The chain carries TRBV12-3 or TRBV12-4 and TRBJ2-1; D possibly corresponds to TRBD1 (6 bases). The CDR3 length is 13 residues. V was cut by 8 bases and J by 5 bases, with 13 bases left in between. For the CDR3, the DNA is TGTGCCAGCGAACTCAGGGGAAACAATGAGCAGTTCTTC. This codes for CASELRGNNEQFF.

As to this clonotype: A read error may account for a junction end that differs from germline. This rearrangement joins TRBV7-7 to TRBJ2-1; D is unresolved. The CDR3 is made up of 13 amino acids. In germline, CDR1 is SSHAT, CDR2 FNYEAQ (reference sequence). CDR3 coding DNA: TGTGCTAGCAGCTATGACGGAACAAATGAGCAGTTCTTC. It is translated as CASSYDGTNEQFF. The full variable domain, with the rest looked up from reference TRBV7-7 and TRBJ2-1, is GAGVSQSPRYKVTKRGQDVTLRCDPISSHATLYWYQQALGQGPEFLTYFNYEAQPDKSGLPSDRFSAERPEGSISTLTIQRTEQRDSAMYRCASSYDGTNEQFFGPGTRLTVL.

This clonotype was counted only a few times. V is TRBV20-1 and J is TRBJ2-7; tentative D call: TRBD1 (6 bases). This CDR3 is built from 13 residues. V was trimmed by 3 bases and J by 2 bases, leaving 11 bases between them. Germline V gene lookup returns CDR1 DFQATT and CDR2 SNEGSKA (reference sequence). The DNA for the CDR3 is TGCAGTGCTAGGCCAGGGGTTACCTACGAGCAGTACTTC. It translates to CSARPGVTYEQYF.

This clonotype was counted between two and nine times. V and J are TRBV6-2 or TRBV6-3 and TRBJ2-7; 9 nucleotides agree with TRBD1. V shed 5 bases and J 4 bases; nucleotides not matched to a gene: 12. Per the germline V gene, CDR1 is MNHEY and CDR2 is SVGEGT. The CDR3 length is 16 residues. The CDR3 here is CASSLTWGQGVYEQYF. The CDR3 bases are TGTGCCAGCAGTCTTACGTGGGGACAGGGAGTGTACGAGCAGTACTTC.

This clonotype was seen more than once but under ten times. V is TRBV9 and J is TRBJ1-2; D is uncertain. The CDR3 contains 12 residues. V shed 0 bases and J shed 4 bases, with 4 bases lying between them. Germline V gives CDR1 SGDLS, CDR2 YYNGEE. The CDR3 region is CASSVGPYGYTF. The CDR3 nucleotides are TGTGCCAGCAGCGTAGGGCCCTATGGCTACACCTTC.

In its sample, this clonotype was seen many times. DNA of the CDR3: TGTGCCAGCAGCGTAGATCCCCCGGGAGGCCTCTACAATGAGCAGTTCTTC. It specifies CASSVDPPGGLYNEQFF. The V call is TRBV9, the J call TRBJ2-1; the match to TRBD2 covers 7 bases. This CDR3 has 17 amino acids. With 0 bases clipped from V and 3 bases from J, the junction kept 9 bases outside the gene matches. In germline, CDR1 is SGDLS, CDR2 YYNGEE.

The gene calls are TRBV5-4 and TRBJ1-1; D gene ambiguous. Germline CDR1 is SGHNT and CDR2 is YYREEE (reference sequence). The V gene lost 4 bases and the J gene lost 8 bases, with 15 bases spanning the gap. The CDR3 is 13 residues long. The CDR3 spells CASSPRADVEAFF. The CDR3 nucleotides are TGTGCCAGCAGCCCGAGGGCGGACGTAGAAGCTTTCTTT. Combining the CDR3 with reference TRBV5-4 and TRBJ1-1 gives the whole variable domain ETGVTQSPTHLIKTRGQQVTLRCSSQSGHNTVSWYQQALGQGPQFIFQYYREEENGRGNFPPRFSGLQFPNYSSELNVNALELDDSALYLCASSPRADVEAFFGQGTRLTVV.

This clonotype was found a few times. This rearrangement joins TRBV5-1 to TRBJ2-1; 8 positions match TRBD1. V was clipped by 2 bases and J by 5 bases; unmatched bases: 9. In germline, CDR1 is SGHRS, CDR2 YFSETQ. The CDR3 is made up of 16 amino acids. CDR3 in amino acids: CASSLPTGASHNEQFF. The CDR3 bases are TGCGCCAGCAGCTTACCGACAGGGGCAAGCCACAATGAGCAGTTCTTC. The entire variable domain, with the rest obtained from reference TRBV5-1 and TRBJ2-1, is as follows: KAGVTQTPRYLIKTRGQQVTLSCSPISGHRSVSWYQQTPGQGLQFLFEYFSETQRNKGNFPGRFSGRQFSNSRSEMNVSTLELGDSALYLCASSLPTGASHNEQFFGPGTRLTVL.

The chain has TRBV5-1 and TRBJ1-1; 8 nucleotides match TRBD1. Per germline, CDR1 SGHRS and CDR2 YFSETQ. CDR3 length: 15 residues. J gave up 5 bases and V 4 bases, and 10 bases lay outside the gene matches. The CDR3 protein is CASSPRQGMVTEAFF. The CDR3 nucleotides read TGCGCCAGCAGCCCCCGACAGGGGATGGTAACTGAAGCTTTCTTT.

The J gene is TRBJ2-4, the V gene TRBV6-2 or TRBV6-3, with 10 bases aligning to TRBD1. The V gene's germline CDR1 is MNHEY and CDR2 SVGEGT. The V and J ends lost 6 bases and 3 bases, in that order; junction bases with no gene match: 5. There are 15 residues in the CDR3. In nucleotides, the CDR3 is TGTGCCAGCAGGGGACAGGGGTTTGTCAAAAACATTCAGTACTTC. This translates into CASRGQGFVKNIQYF.

The genes are TRBV4-1 and TRBJ1-5; D possibly corresponds to TRBD1 (5 bases). Germline V gene sequence: CDR1 MGHRA, CDR2 YSYEKL. This CDR3 has 13 residues. The V and J ends lost 4 bases and 7 bases respectively, with 11 bases between them. Here the CDR3 reads CASSRGIYQPQHF. The CDR3, as DNA: TGCGCCAGCAGCCGGGGGATATACCAGCCCCAGCATTTT.

This clonotype was counted only a few times. The chain recombines TRBV27 with TRBJ2-1; D tentatively reads TRBD1 or TRBD2 (5 bases each). Between the trimmed V and J ends, which lost 2 bases and 6 bases, there was a span of 11 bases. CDR3 size: 14 residues. Germline V gives CDR1 MNHEY, CDR2 SMNVEV (reference sequence). CDR3 residues: CASSLRGLGNEQFF. The CDR3 DNA reads TGTGCCAGCAGTTTACGGGGCCTCGGCAATGAGCAGTTCTTC.

This clonotype has a handful of counts. This chain links TRBV16 with TRBJ1-6; no reliable D call. V was shortened by 0 bases and J by 0 bases, with 9 bases between the two germline ends. Germline CDR1 and CDR2: KGHSY and FQNENV. This CDR3 has 17 residues. CDR3 loop: CASSQSGGSSYNSPLHF. CDR3 nucleotides: TGTGCCAGCAGCCAATCGGGCGGAAGCTCCTATAATTCACCCCTCCACTTT.

The chain recombines TRBV20-1 with TRBJ2-1; TRBD2 agrees at 7 bases. Germline CDR1 and CDR2: DFQATT and SNEGSKA (reference sequence). V was clipped by 2 bases and J by 4 bases; unmatched bases: 5. This CDR3 is built from 14 residues. CDR3 in DNA: TGCAGTGCTAGAACTCAGCGGGATTACAATGAGCAGTTCTTC. The encoded protein is CSARTQRDYNEQFF.

CDR3 residues: CASSIVAGGLGGTDTQYF. The CDR3 DNA is TGTGCCAGCAGTATAGTAGCGGGAGGGCTCGGGGGCACAGATACGCAGTATTTT. This rearrangement joins TRBV12-3 or TRBV12-4 to TRBJ2-3; TRBD2 matches 11 bases. Trimming at V came to 5 bases and at J to 1 base, leaving 11 bases not matched to a gene. The CDR3 spans 18 residues.

The J gene is TRBJ2-3, the V gene TRBV12-3 or TRBV12-4; unclear D gene. The CDR3 is 14 amino acids. Trimming removed 6 bases at V and 4 bases at J, with 14 bases between. CDR3 loop: CASSPEVVPDTQYF. The CDR3 bases are TGTGCCAGCAGCCCGGAAGTCGTCCCAGATACGCAGTATTTT.

This clonotype occurred a few times. This CDR3 is CASSQGVRPPSYGYTF. The DNA for the CDR3 is TGCGCCAGCAGCCAAGGAGTTCGCCCCCCCAGCTATGGCTACACCTTC. The rearrangement links TRBV4-3 to TRBJ1-2; no reliable D call. The CDR3 spans 16 residues. CDR1 is LGHNA, CDR2 YSLEER, per germline. With 1 base removed from V and 4 bases from J, the gap between germline ends came to 16 bases.

CDR3 coding DNA: TGTGCCAGCGGAGGGGGCGAGCAGTACTTC. This encodes CASGGGEQYF. The chain recombines TRBV7-9 with TRBJ2-7; D tentatively reads TRBD1 or TRBD2 (6 bases each). V was cut by 8 bases and J by 6 bases, with 8 bases left in between. The germline V gene has CDR1 SEHNR and CDR2 FQNEAQ (reference sequence). This CDR3 spans 10 amino acids.

The chain couples TRBV24-1 to TRBJ2-2; 11 bases line up with TRBD2. Germline V gene sequence: CDR1 KGHDR, CDR2 SFDVKD. CDR3 length: 17 residues. Unmatched junction bases numbered 7, after V lost 4 bases and J lost 4 bases. The CDR3 protein is CATSESPGTSGTGELFF. The CDR3 DNA is TGTGCCACCAGTGAAAGTCCCGGGACTAGCGGCACCGGGGAGCTGTTTTTT.

The chain employs TRBV9 and TRBJ1-1; the D gene is possibly TRBD1 (5 bases). The CDR3 contains 13 residues. The V end was cut by 2 bases, the J end by 7 bases, with 12 bases between. Germline CDR1 reads SGDLS; CDR2 reads YYNGEE. CDR3 sequence reads: CASSVGPLGEAFF. The CDR3 DNA sequence: TGTGCCAGCAGCGTGGGACCATTGGGTGAAGCTTTCTTT.

This chain links TRBV3-1 with TRBJ1-1, with D unclear. The CDR3 has 13 residues. Looked up from germline, CDR1 is LGHDT and CDR2 is YNNKEL (reference sequence). Trimming left V 6 bases short and J 7 bases short, with 15 bases between. The CDR3 spells CASRHGKAVEAFF. The CDR3 nucleotides are TGTGCCAGCAGACATGGAAAGGCGGTTGAAGCTTTCTTT. The complete variable domain, with remaining parts taken from reference TRBV3-1 and TRBJ1-1, reads DTAVSQTPKYLVTQMGNDKSIKCEQNLGHDTMYWYKQDSKKFLKIMFSYNNKELIINETVPNRFSPKSPDKAHLNLHINSLELGDSAVYFCASRHGKAVEAFFGQGTRLTVV.